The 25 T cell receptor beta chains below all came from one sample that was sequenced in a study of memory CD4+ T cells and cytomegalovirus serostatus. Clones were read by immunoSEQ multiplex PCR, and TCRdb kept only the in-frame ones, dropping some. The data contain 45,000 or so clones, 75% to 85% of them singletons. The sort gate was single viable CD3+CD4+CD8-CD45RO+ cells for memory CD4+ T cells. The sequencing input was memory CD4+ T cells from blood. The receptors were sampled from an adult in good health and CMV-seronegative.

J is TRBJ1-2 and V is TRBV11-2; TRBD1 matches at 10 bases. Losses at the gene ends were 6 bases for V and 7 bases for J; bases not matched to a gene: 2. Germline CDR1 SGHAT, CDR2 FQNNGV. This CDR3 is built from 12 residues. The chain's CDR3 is CASRTGGSGYTF. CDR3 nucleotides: TGTGCCAGCAGGACAGGGGGCAGTGGCTACACCTTC.

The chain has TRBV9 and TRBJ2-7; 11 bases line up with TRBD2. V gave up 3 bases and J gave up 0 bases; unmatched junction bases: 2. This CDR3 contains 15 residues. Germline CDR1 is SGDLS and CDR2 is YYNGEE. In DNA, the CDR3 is TGTGCCAGCAGCGCTGGACTAGCGGGCTCCTACGAGCAGTACTTC. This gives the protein CASSAGLAGSYEQYF. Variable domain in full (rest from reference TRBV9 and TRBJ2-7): DSGVTQTPKHLITATGQRVTLRCSPRSGDLSVYWYQQSLDQGLQFLIQYYNGEERAKGNILERFSAQQFPDLHSELNLSSLELGDSALYFCASSAGLAGSYEQYFGPGTRLTVT.

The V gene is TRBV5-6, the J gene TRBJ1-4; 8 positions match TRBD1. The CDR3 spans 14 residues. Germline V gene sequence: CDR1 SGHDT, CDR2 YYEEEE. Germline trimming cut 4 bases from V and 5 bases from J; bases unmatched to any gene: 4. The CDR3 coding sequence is TGTGCCAGCAGCGAACAGGGGGTGAATGAAAAACTGTTTTTT. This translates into CASSEQGVNEKLFF.

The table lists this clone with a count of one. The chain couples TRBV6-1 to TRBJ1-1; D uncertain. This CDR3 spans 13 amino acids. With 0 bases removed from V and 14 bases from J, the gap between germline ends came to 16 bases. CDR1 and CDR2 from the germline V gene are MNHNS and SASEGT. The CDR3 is CASSEAQVTSGFF. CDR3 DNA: TGTGCCAGCAGTGAAGCGCAAGTGACATCAGGCTTCTTT.

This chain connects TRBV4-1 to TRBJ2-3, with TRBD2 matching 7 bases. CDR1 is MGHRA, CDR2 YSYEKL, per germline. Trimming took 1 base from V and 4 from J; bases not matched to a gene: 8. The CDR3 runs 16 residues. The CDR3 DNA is TGCGCCAGCAGCCAAGTTAGCTCAGCGGGGTCAGATACGCAGTATTTT. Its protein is CASSQVSSAGSDTQYF.

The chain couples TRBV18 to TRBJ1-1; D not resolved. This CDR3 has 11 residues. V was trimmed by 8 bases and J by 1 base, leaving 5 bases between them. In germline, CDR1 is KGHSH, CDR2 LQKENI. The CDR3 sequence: CASTPNTEAFF. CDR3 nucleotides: TGTGCCAGCACGCCGAACACTGAAGCTTTCTTT.

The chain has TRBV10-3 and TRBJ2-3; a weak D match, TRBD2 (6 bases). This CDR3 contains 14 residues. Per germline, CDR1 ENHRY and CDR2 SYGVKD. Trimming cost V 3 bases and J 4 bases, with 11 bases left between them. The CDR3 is CAISDGGASDTQYF. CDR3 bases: TGTGCCATCAGTGACGGCGGGGCTTCAGATACGCAGTATTTT.

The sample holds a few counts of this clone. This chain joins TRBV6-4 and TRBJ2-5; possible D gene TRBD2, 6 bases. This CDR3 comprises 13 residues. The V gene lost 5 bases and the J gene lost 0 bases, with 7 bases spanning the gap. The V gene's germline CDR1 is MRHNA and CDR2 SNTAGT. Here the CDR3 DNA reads TGTGCCAGCAGTCGGGAGAACCAAGAGACCCAGTACTTC. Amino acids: CASSRENQETQYF.

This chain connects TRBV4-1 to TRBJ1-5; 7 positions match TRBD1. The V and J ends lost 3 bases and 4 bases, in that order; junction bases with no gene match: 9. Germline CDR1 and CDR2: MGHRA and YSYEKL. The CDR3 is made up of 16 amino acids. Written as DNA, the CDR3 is TGCGCCAGCAGCCACCAACAGGGGATGTCTAATCAGCCCCAGCATTTT. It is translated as CASSHQQGMSNQPQHF.

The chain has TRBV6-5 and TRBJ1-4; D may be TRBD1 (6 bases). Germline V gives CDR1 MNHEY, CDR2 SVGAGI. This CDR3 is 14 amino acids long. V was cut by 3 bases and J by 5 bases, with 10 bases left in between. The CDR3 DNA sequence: TGTGCCAGCAGTTATGAGGGGGAGAATGAAAAACTGTTTTTT. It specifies CASSYEGENEKLFF.

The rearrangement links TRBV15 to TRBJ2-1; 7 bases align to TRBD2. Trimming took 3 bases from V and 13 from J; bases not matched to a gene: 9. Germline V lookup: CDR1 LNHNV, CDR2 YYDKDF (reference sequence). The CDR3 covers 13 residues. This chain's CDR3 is CATSRPSGVGQFF. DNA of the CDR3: TGTGCCACCAGCAGGCCTAGCGGTGTAGGACAGTTCTTC.

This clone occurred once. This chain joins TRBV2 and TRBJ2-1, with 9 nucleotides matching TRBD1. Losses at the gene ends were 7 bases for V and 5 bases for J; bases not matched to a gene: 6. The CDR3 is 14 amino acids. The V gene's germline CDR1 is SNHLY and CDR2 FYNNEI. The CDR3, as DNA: TGTGCCAGCAACAACCGGGACAGGGACAATGAGCAGTTCTTC. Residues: CASNNRDRDNEQFF.

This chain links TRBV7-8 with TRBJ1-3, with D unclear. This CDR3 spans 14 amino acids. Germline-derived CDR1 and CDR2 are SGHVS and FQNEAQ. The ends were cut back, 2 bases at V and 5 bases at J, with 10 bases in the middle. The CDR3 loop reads CASSLRAPRNTIYF. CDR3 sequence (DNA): TGTGCCAGCAGCTTAAGGGCACCGCGAAACACCATATATTTT.

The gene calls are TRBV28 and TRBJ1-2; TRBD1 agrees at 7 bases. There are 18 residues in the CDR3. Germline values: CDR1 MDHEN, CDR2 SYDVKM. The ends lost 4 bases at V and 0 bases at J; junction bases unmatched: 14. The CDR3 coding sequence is TGTGCCAGCAGTTACATACTCCGGGACAGCAGAGCTAACTATGGCTACACCTTC. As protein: CASSYILRDSRANYGYTF.

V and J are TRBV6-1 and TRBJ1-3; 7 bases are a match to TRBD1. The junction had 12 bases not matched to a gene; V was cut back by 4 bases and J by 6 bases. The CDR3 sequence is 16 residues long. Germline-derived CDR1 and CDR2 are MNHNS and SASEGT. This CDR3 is CASSGWSLGQLNTIYF. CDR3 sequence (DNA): TGTGCCAGCAGTGGTTGGTCTCTGGGACAGCTAAACACCATATATTTT.

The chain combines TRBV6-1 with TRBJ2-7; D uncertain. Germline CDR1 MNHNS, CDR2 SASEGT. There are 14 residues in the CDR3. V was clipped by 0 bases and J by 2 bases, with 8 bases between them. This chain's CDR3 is CASSEAPQPYEQYF. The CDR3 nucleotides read TGTGCCAGCAGTGAAGCGCCCCAACCCTACGAGCAGTACTTC.

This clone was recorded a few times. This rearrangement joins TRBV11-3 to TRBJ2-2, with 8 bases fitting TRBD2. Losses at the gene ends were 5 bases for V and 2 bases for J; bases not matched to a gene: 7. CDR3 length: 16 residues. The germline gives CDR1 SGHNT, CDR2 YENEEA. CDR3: CASSISGTKNTGELFF. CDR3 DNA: TGTGCCAGCAGCATTAGCGGGACTAAAAACACCGGGGAGCTGTTTTTT.

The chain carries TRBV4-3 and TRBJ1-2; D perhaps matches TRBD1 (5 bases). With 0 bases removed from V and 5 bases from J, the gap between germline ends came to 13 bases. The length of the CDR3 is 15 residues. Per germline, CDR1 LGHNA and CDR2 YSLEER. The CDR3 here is CASSQDGADVYGYTF. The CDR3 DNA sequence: TGCGCCAGCAGCCAAGATGGGGCAGACGTATATGGCTACACCTTC.

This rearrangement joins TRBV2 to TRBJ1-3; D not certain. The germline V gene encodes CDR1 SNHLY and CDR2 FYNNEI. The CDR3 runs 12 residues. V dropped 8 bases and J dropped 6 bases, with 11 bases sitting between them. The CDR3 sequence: CASGKNLNTIYF. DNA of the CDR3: TGTGCCAGCGGCAAGAACCTAAACACCATATATTTT.

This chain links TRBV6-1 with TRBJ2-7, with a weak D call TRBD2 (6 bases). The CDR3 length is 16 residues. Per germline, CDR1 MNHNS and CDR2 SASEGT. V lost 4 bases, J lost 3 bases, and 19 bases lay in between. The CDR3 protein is CASSVADTAGFYEQYF. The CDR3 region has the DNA TGTGCCAGCAGTGTAGCAGACACAGCGGGCTTCTACGAGCAGTACTTC.

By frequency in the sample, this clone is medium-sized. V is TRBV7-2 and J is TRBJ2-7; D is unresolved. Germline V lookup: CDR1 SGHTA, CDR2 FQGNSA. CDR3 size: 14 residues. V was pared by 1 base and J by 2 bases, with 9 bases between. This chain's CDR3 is CASSLGTTPYEQYF. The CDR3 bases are TGTGCCAGCAGCTTAGGGACGACTCCCTACGAGCAGTACTTC.

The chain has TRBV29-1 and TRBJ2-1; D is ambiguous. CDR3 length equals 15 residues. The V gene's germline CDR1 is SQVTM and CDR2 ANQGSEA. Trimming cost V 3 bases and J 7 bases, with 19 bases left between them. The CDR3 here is CSVDRQSTAFNEQFF. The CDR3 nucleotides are TGCAGCGTTGATCGGCAGTCTACTGCCTTTAATGAGCAGTTCTTC.

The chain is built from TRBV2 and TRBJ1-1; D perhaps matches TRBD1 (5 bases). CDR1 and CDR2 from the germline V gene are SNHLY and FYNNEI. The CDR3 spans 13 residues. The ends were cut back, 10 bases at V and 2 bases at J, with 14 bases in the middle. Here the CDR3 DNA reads TGTGCCAAAGGAGGGGTCCCTAACACTGAAGCTTTCTTT. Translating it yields CAKGGVPNTEAFF.

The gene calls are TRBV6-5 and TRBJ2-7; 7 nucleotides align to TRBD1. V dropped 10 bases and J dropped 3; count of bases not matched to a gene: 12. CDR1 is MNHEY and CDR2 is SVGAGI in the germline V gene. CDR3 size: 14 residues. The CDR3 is CATHRQGRYYEQYF. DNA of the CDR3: TGTGCCACACACAGACAGGGACGATACTACGAGCAGTACTTC.

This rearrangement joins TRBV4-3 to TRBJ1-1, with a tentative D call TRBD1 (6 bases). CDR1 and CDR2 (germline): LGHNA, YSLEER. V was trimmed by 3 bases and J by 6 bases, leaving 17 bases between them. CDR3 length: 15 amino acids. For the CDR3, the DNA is TGCGCCAGCAGCCAGGTCTACAGGGATGGATCTGAAGCTTTCTTT. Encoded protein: CASSQVYRDGSEAFF.